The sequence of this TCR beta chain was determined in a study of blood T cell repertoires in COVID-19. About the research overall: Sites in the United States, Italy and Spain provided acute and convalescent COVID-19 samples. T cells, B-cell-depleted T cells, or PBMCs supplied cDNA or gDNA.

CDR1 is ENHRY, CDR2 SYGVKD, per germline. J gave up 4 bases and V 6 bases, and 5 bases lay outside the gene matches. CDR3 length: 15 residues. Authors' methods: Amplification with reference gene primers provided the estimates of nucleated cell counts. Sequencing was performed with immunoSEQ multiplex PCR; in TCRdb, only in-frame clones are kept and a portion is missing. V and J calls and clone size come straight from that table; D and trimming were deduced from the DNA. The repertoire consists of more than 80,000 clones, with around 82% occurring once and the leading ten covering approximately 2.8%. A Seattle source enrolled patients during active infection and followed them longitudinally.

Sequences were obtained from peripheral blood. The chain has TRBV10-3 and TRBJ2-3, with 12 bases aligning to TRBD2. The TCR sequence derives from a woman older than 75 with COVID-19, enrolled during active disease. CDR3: CAIRSTSGGADTQYF. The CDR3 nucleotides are TGTGCCATCAGGTCGACTAGCGGGGGCGCAGATACGCAGTATTTT.